The 15 T cell receptor beta chains below come from one sample, sequenced in a study of response to subunit inactivated influenza vaccine. TCRdb analysed the RT-PCR reads with MiXCR anew, one entry per CDR3 protein. The sample yields 500,000 to 600,000 distinct CDR3 sequences, approximately 17% seen once. Sequenced here: CD4+ T cells sorted from PBMCs, sampled about 23 months after vaccination. Receptors originate from a man between 50 and 75 years old who received an inactivated influenza vaccine.

This clonotype was observed a few times. The chain links TRBV5-1 to TRBJ2-1; 8 nucleotides line up with TRBD1. The CDR3 totals 14 residues. The germline V gene encodes CDR1 SGHRS and CDR2 YFSETQ. V lost 3 bases and J lost 4; bases outside the gene matches: 3. CDR3 sequence (DNA): TGCGCCAGCAGCTCCGGGACAGGTTACAATGAGCAGTTCTTC. Its translation: CASSSGTGYNEQFF. The variable domain in full, completed from reference TRBV5-1 and TRBJ2-1, reads KAGVTQTPRYLIKTRGQQVTLSCSPISGHRSVSWYQQTPGQGLQFLFEYFSETQRNKGNFPGRFSGRQFSNSRSEMNVSTLELGDSALYLCASSSGTGYNEQFFGPGTRLTVL.

This clonotype has a handful of counts. The chain couples TRBV4-3 to TRBJ1-4, with D uncertain. The CDR3 runs to 12 residues. From germline, CDR1 is LGHNA and CDR2 YSLEER. Trimming stripped 1 base from V and 7 bases from J, with 4 bases between. DNA for the CDR3: TGCGCCAGCAGCCAAGTTCGTGAAAAACTGTTTTTT. Encoded protein: CASSQVREKLFF.

The chain joins TRBV20-1 to TRBJ2-7, with D unresolved. Trimming left V 4 bases short and J 0 bases short, with 13 bases between. The CDR3 totals 14 residues. CDR1 and CDR2 (germline): DFQATT, SNEGSKA (reference sequence). The DNA of the CDR3 is TGCAGTGCTATGAGTAGAGTGAACTCCTACGAGCAGTACTTC. Translated, it gives CSAMSRVNSYEQYF.

This clonotype is a singleton in its sample. The chain recombines TRBV5-1 with TRBJ2-7, with D perhaps matching TRBD1 or TRBD2 (5 bases each). V lost 0 bases to trimming and J lost 5 bases, with 12 bases between them. CDR3 length equals 14 residues. The germline V gene has CDR1 SGHRS and CDR2 YFSETQ. The CDR3 bases are TGCGCCAGCAGCTTGGTGGGGGACCCACACGAGCAGTACTTC. As protein: CASSLVGDPHEQYF.

This clonotype was counted only a few times. The rearrangement links TRBV29-1 to TRBJ2-7; a weak D match, TRBD2 (5 bases). From germline, CDR1 is SQVTM and CDR2 ANQGSEA. CDR3 length: 16 residues. Trimming took off 4 bases at V and 0 bases at J, with 19 bases between the two ends. The DNA of the CDR3 is TGCAGCGTTGCTGGGCCGAGCGGCTCAAGCTCCTACGAGCAGTACTTC. This gives the protein CSVAGPSGSSSYEQYF.

This clonotype was counted ten times or more. The chain uses TRBV21-1 and TRBJ2-1; the table assigns TRBD2, which was not confirmed against the DNA. TRBV21-1 is a listed pseudogene. This CDR3 contains 17 residues. The CDR3 nucleotides are TGTGCCAGCAGCAAAGACCCCCCCCGCCAGGGGTGCAATGAGCAGTTCTTC. Protein sequence: CASSKDPPRQGCNEQFF.

In its sample, this clonotype was seen a few times. V gene TRBV11-2 combines with J gene TRBJ2-3; TRBD1 or TRBD2 may be the D gene (5 bases each). V shed 4 bases and J shed 1 base, with 12 bases lying between them. CDR1 is SGHAT, CDR2 FQNNGV, per germline. This CDR3 is 15 amino acids long. CDR3 sequence: CASSSYRDGTDTQYF. CDR3 DNA sequence: TGTGCCAGCAGCTCGTACCGGGACGGCACAGATACGCAGTATTTT.

The V call is TRBV5-6, the J call TRBJ2-5; D remains unclear. Germline CDR1 reads SGHDT; CDR2 reads YYEEEE. CDR3 size: 15 residues. Between the trimmed V and J ends, which lost 0 bases and 5 bases, there was a span of 14 bases. This CDR3 reads CASSLAGHHGETQYF. CDR3 in DNA: TGTGCCAGCAGCTTGGCTGGGCACCATGGGGAGACCCAGTACTTC.

This clonotype has a handful of counts. The DNA for the CDR3 is TGCGCCAGCAGCTTGCGCGCTCTAGCGGGCTCCTACAATGAGCAGTTCTTC. Translated: CASSLRALAGSYNEQFF. This chain joins TRBV5-1 and TRBJ2-1; 8 bases align to TRBD2. The J segment lost 0 bases and the V segment lost 1 base, leaving 6 bases of the junction unmatched. The length of the CDR3 is 17 residues. Per the germline V gene, CDR1 is SGHRS and CDR2 is YFSETQ.

This clonotype was counted at least ten times. The CDR3 DNA reads as TGTGCCAGCACGGCGGCAGGGGATGGCTACACCTTC. Its translation is CASTAAGDGYTF. The genes are TRBV6-6 and TRBJ1-2, with a possible D match to TRBD1 (6 bases). The V end was cut by 7 bases, the J end by 6 bases, with 12 bases between. The CDR3 runs to 12 residues. The germline gives CDR1 MNHNY, CDR2 SVGAGI (reference sequence).

The V gene is TRBV11-2, the J gene TRBJ2-1, with 8 bases fitting TRBD2. This CDR3 is built from 16 residues. Germline loops: CDR1 SGHAT, CDR2 FQNNGV. The V and J ends lost 6 bases and 7 bases, in that order; junction bases with no gene match: 14. CDR3 nucleotide sequence: TGTGCCAGCAGTATCCATGGGGCGGGAGGATTAAATGAGCAGTTCTTC. This translates into CASSIHGAGGLNEQFF. The full variable domain, in which reference TRBV11-2 and TRBJ2-1 provide the parts outside the CDR3, is EAGVAQSPRYKIIEKRQSVAFWCNPISGHATLYWYQQILGQGPKLLIQFQNNGVVDDSQLPKDRFSAERLKGVDSTLKIQPAKLEDSAVYLCASSIHGAGGLNEQFFGPGTRLTVL.

The CDR3 here is CASSQGSSGRASGELFF. CDR3 coding DNA: TGCGCCAGCAGCCAAGGCTCTAGCGGGAGGGCGTCCGGGGAGCTGTTTTTT. The chain carries TRBV4-3 and TRBJ2-2, with 12 bases lining up with TRBD2. Germline V gene lookup returns CDR1 LGHNA and CDR2 YSLEER. CDR3 size: 17 residues. V shed 1 base, J shed 6 bases, and the junction held 6 bases outside the gene matches.

This clonotype has more than one count but fewer than ten. V usage is TRBV19 and J usage is TRBJ2-3; 9 positions agree with TRBD2. CDR1 is LNHDA and CDR2 is SQIVND in the germline V gene (reference sequence). J was trimmed by 3 bases and V by 5 bases; bases with no gene match: 9. The CDR3 is 16 amino acids. CDR3 DNA sequence: TGTGCCAGTAGTGCTCCCGGGACTAGCAAAACAGATACGCAGTATTTT. This codes for CASSAPGTSKTDTQYF.

The CDR3 bases are TGTGCCAGCTCCTTGGGGGGGACTGGGGCCAACGTCCTGACTTTC. Translated: CASSLGGTGANVLTF. This chain connects TRBV3-1 to TRBJ2-6; 7 bases line up with TRBD2. The CDR3 is made up of 15 amino acids. Germline trimming cut 8 bases from V and 2 bases from J; bases unmatched to any gene: 6. The germline V gene encodes CDR1 LGHDT and CDR2 YNNKEL (reference sequence).

The J gene is TRBJ2-2, the V gene TRBV27, with TRBD1 identical over 10 bases. The J segment lost 7 bases and the V segment lost 6 bases, leaving 5 bases of the junction unmatched. CDR1 and CDR2 from the germline V gene are MNHEY and SMNVEV (reference sequence). The CDR3 length is 14 residues. The CDR3 DNA reads as TGTGCCAGCAGATTGACAGGGGGCAGCGGGGAGCTGTTTTTT. It translates to CASRLTGGSGELFF.